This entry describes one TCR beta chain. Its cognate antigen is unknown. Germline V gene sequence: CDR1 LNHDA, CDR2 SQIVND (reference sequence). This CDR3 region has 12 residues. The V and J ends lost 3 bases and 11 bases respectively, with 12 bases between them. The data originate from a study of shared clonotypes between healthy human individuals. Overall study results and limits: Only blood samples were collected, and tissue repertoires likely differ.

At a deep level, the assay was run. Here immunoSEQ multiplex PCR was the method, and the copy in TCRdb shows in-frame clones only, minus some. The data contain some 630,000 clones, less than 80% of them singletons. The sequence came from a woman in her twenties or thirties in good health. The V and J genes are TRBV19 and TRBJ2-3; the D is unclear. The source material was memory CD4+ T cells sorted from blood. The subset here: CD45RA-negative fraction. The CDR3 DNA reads TGTGCCAGTAGTATTAACGGGCATTTGCAGTATTTT. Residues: CASSINGHLQYF.